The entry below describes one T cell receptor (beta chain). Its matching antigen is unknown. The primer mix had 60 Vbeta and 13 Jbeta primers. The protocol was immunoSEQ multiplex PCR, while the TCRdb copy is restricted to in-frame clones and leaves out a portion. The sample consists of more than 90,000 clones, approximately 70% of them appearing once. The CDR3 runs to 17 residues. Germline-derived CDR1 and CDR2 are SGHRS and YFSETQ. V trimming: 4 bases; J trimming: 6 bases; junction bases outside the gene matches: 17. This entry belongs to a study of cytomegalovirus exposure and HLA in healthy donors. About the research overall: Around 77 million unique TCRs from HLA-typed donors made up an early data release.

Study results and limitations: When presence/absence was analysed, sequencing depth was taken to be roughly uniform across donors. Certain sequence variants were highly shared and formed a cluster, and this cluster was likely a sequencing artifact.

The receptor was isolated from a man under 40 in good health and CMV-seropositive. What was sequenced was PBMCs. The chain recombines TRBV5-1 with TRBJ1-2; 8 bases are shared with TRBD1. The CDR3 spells CASSVSTGAVSSDGYTF. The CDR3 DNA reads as TGCGCCAGCAGCGTATCGACAGGGGCAGTTTCGTCCGATGGCTACACCTTC.